Following are 17 T cell receptor beta chains from one sample sequenced in a study of blood T cell repertoires in COVID-19. Some clones are missing from TCRdb's copy, which holds only in-frame ones; the method was immunoSEQ multiplex PCR. The repertoire holds fewer than 250,000 clones, with around 90% as singletons. The specimen was peripheral blood. The source is a man aged 55 to 70 with acute or convalescent COVID-19.

The chain uses TRBV5-5 and TRBJ1-5; no clear D gene. V lost 4 bases to trimming and J lost 1 base, with 15 bases between them. The CDR3 length is 16 residues. In germline, CDR1 is SGHKS, CDR2 YYEKEE (reference sequence). The CDR3 nucleotides read TGTGCCAGCAGCCCTAGGCCCGAAAGGAGCAATCAGCCCCAGCATTTT. Translating it yields CASSPRPERSNQPQHF. The entire variable domain, with the rest obtained from reference TRBV5-5 and TRBJ1-5, is as follows: DAGVTQSPTHLIKTRGQQVTLRCSPISGHKSVSWYQQVLGQGPQFIFQYYEKEERGRGNFPDRFSARQFPNYSSELNVNALLLGDSALYLCASSPRPERSNQPQHFGDGTRLSIL.

The chain links TRBV28 to TRBJ1-2; no definite D call. Trimming took 2 bases from V and 8 from J, leaving 12 bases between them. Germline V gene sequence: CDR1 MDHEN, CDR2 SYDVKM. This CDR3 contains 13 residues. The CDR3 nucleotides are TGTGCCAGCAGTTTAGGTGGCCTTAAGGGCTACACCTTC. Translated: CASSLGGLKGYTF.

V gene TRBV3-1 (or the pseudogene TRBV3-2) combines with J gene TRBJ2-3; no definite D call. The germline V gene has CDR1 LGHDT and CDR2 YNNKEL (reference sequence). V shed 0 bases and J shed 1 base, with 11 bases lying between them. The CDR3 extends over 16 amino acids. The CDR3 DNA sequence: TGTGCCAGCAGCCAAGATCGACTCGCCGGCACAGATACGCAGTATTTT. Its protein product is CASSQDRLAGTDTQYF.

The chain uses TRBV5-4 and TRBJ2-5; D may be TRBD2 (7 bases). Germline CDR1 and CDR2: SGHNT and YYREEE (reference sequence). V was pared by 9 bases and J by 5 bases, with 23 bases between. The CDR3 is 15 amino acids. CDR3 nucleotides: TGTGCCACTACCTCTTCGAGGGGGGGCGCGGAGACCCAGTACTTC. Its protein product is CATTSSRGGAETQYF.

The chain employs TRBV20-1 and TRBJ1-5; the match to TRBD1 covers 12 bases. CDR3 length: 15 amino acids. V gave up 3 bases and J gave up 4 bases; unmatched junction bases: 4. Per germline, CDR1 DFQATT and CDR2 SNEGSKA (reference sequence). The CDR3 reads CSASEGQGANQPQHF. The CDR3 region has the DNA TGCAGTGCTAGTGAGGGACAGGGGGCAAATCAGCCCCAGCATTTT.

The chain recombines TRBV6-5 with TRBJ2-7, with D perhaps TRBD2 (5 bases). V lost 3 bases and J lost 0, with 15 bases in between. CDR1 and CDR2 (germline): MNHEY, SVGAGI. The CDR3 consists of 16 residues. CDR3 nucleotide sequence: TGTGCCAGCAGTTATTTTGCCCGAGGGAGCTCCTACGAGCAGTACTTC. Its translation is CASSYFARGSSYEQYF.

This clone has only one observation. The chain has TRBV7-6 and TRBJ2-7; no definite D call. The CDR3 extends over 12 amino acids. Per germline, CDR1 SGHVS and CDR2 FNYEAQ. With 3 bases removed from V and 5 bases from J, the gap between germline ends came to 8 bases. CDR3 DNA sequence: TGTGCCAGCAGCTTTTCCCCCAACGAGCAGTACTTC. Residues: CASSFSPNEQYF.

The rearrangement uses TRBV6-5 and TRBJ2-1, with D unclear. CDR1 MNHEY and CDR2 SVGAGI come from the germline V gene. The CDR3 is 15 residues long. Between the trimmed V and J ends, which lost 6 bases and 3 bases, there was a span of 15 bases. CDR3 bases: TGTGCCAGCAGCCCACTCACTCGCTTCTACAATGAGCAGTTCTTC. Its translation is CASSPLTRFYNEQFF.

V and J are TRBV14 and TRBJ2-7; TRBD1 aligns across 8 bases. There are 16 residues in the CDR3. Trimming cost V 1 base and J 4 bases; bases outside gene matches: 9. CDR1 and CDR2 (germline): SGHDN, FVKESK. The CDR3 nucleotides are TGTGCCAGCAGCCAAGTGAAAGGCAGGGGGCGTTACGAGCAGTACTTC. The encoded protein is CASSQVKGRGRYEQYF.

This clone was seen only once. This chain connects TRBV7-2 to TRBJ2-5; 10 nucleotides align to TRBD2. This CDR3 spans 18 amino acids. V gave up 1 base and J gave up 3 bases; unmatched junction bases: 11. Germline CDR1 SGHTA, CDR2 FQGNSA. This chain's CDR3 is CASSLVRDSGGTKETQYF. CDR3 DNA sequence: TGTGCCAGCAGCTTAGTAAGGGATAGCGGGGGGACAAAAGAGACCCAGTACTTC.

J is TRBJ2-1 and V is TRBV5-4; 10 bases are a match to TRBD1. This CDR3 is 16 amino acids long. The germline CDR1 and CDR2 sequences are SGHNT and YYREEE (reference sequence). V lost 3 bases and J lost 7; bases outside the gene matches: 10. The CDR3 region has the DNA TGTGCCAGCAGCTCTGACAGGGGGCCGATAGGGAATGAGCAGTTCTTC. Its translation is CASSSDRGPIGNEQFF.

Regarding this clone: Additional DNA sequences in this sample encode the identical CDR3. The rearrangement links TRBV12-5 to TRBJ2-2; 7 bases fit TRBD2. V shed 6 bases and J 0 bases; nucleotides not matched to a gene: 7. Per the germline V gene, CDR1 is LGHNT and CDR2 is FRNRAP. The CDR3 consists of 16 residues. For the CDR3, the DNA is TGTGCTAGTGGCTCTTCTCTAGCGGCGAACACCGGGGAGCTGTTTTTT. This codes for CASGSSLAANTGELFF. Variable domain in full (rest from reference TRBV12-5 and TRBJ2-2): DARVTQTPRHKVTEMGQEVTMRCQPILGHNTVFWYRQTMMQGLELLAYFRNRAPLDDSGMPKDRFSAEMPDATLATLKIQPSEPRDSAVYFCASGSSLAANTGELFFGEGSRLTVL.

This sequence joins TRBV27 and TRBJ1-1; D is undetermined. The CDR3 is 15 residues long. V was pared by 4 bases and J by 4 bases, with 16 bases between. The V gene's germline CDR1 is MNHEY and CDR2 SMNVEV (reference sequence). As DNA, the CDR3 is TGTGCCAGCAGTTCCCCGGCGGGTCGCCGCACTGAAGCTTTCTTT. Translation gives CASSSPAGRRTEAFF.

The genes are TRBV13 and TRBJ1-1; D may be TRBD1 (5 bases). CDR1 is PRHDT and CDR2 is FYEKMQ in the germline V gene (reference sequence). The CDR3 has 15 amino acids. V lost 3 bases and J 4 bases, leaving 15 bases between the germline ends. DNA of the CDR3: TGTGCCAGCAGCTTTCTCGTCTCCCAGGGCACTGAAGCTTTCTTT. As protein: CASSFLVSQGTEAFF. The variable domain in full, with the rest retrieved from reference TRBV13 and TRBJ1-1, is AAGVIQSPRHLIKEKRETATLKCYPIPRHDTVYWYQQGPGQDPQFLISFYEKMQSDKGSIPDRFSAQQFSDYHSELNMSSLELGDSALYFCASSFLVSQGTEAFFGQGTRLTVV.

This chain joins TRBV24-1 and TRBJ2-1, with 8 bases matching TRBD1. CDR3 length equals 17 residues. Germline V lookup: CDR1 KGHDR, CDR2 SFDVKD. Trimming took 0 bases from V and 8 from J; bases not matched to a gene: 11. CDR3 amino acids: CATSDLGRQGILDEQFF. CDR3 nucleotides: TGTGCCACCAGTGATTTGGGGAGACAGGGGATTCTGGATGAGCAGTTCTTC.

CDR3 nucleotides: TGCGCCAGCAGCACAACCGTGGGACAGGGTGGGGGCTACACCTTC. This codes for CASSTTVGQGGGYTF. The J gene is TRBJ1-2, the V gene TRBV5-1; 9 bases map to TRBD1. The CDR3 sequence is 15 residues long. J lost 8 bases, V lost 4 bases, and 12 bases had no gene match. Germline V gives CDR1 SGHRS, CDR2 YFSETQ.

This chain links TRBV2 with TRBJ2-3; TRBD2 matches at 9 bases. Trimming removed 7 bases from V and 5 bases from J; junction bases left unmatched: 7. The length of the CDR3 is 14 residues. Looked up from germline, CDR1 is SNHLY and CDR2 is FYNNEI. DNA for the CDR3: TGTGCCAGCATAGGTCGAGCGGGGGGAGATACGCAGTATTTT. Residues: CASIGRAGGDTQYF.